Listed here are 24 T cell receptor beta chains from one sample, sequenced in a study of control samples from healthy donors and cancer patients. The assay was immunoSEQ multiplex PCR, and TCRdb's table has in-frame clones only and misses some. Found here are 260,000 or so clones, roughly 80% of them singletons; the top ten hold 13%. The specimen sequenced was PBMCs. These receptors were obtained from a woman aged 55-69 years with lung cancer.

V is TRBV25-1 and J is TRBJ1-1, with 10 positions matching TRBD1. V dropped 7 bases and J dropped 5; count of bases not matched to a gene: 4. The CDR3 is 13 amino acids. Germline CDR1 and CDR2: MGHDK and SYGVNS. The CDR3 DNA is TGTGCCAGCATCTGGACAGGGGGAACTGAAGCTTTCTTT. This encodes CASIWTGGTEAFF.

V gene TRBV5-1 combines with J gene TRBJ1-2; D is possibly TRBD1 (6 bases). Trimming stripped 3 bases from V and 5 bases from J, with 11 bases between. The CDR3 is made up of 13 amino acids. CDR1 SGHRS and CDR2 YFSETQ come from the germline V gene. The DNA of the CDR3 is TGCGCCAGCAGCTCGGAGGGGGTGTATGGCTACACCTTC. Translated: CASSSEGVYGYTF.

The chain joins TRBV9 to TRBJ2-4; no clear D. The V gene's germline CDR1 is SGDLS and CDR2 YYNGEE. Trimming shortened V by 3 bases and J by 9 bases, and 16 bases separated the two germline ends. CDR3 length: 14 amino acids. DNA for the CDR3: TGTGCCAGCAGCGCTCAACAGACAACGTCCATTCAGTACTTC. This gives the protein CASSAQQTTSIQYF.

The V and J genes are TRBV10-2 and TRBJ1-5; D is ambiguous. This CDR3 contains 15 residues. V lost 2 bases and J lost 0, with 8 bases in between. The germline CDR1 and CDR2 sequences are WSHSY and SAAADI. CDR3 nucleotides: TGCGCCAGCAGTGAGGGGGTGAATAGCAATCAGCCCCAGCATTTT. It encodes CASSEGVNSNQPQHF.

The genes are TRBV14 and TRBJ1-2; 10 bases match TRBD1. This CDR3 is 15 amino acids long. V was pared by 4 bases and J by 8 bases, with 10 bases of the junction left unmatched. Looked up from germline, CDR1 is SGHDN and CDR2 is FVKESK. This chain's CDR3 is CASSPPDRGPVGYTF. CDR3 DNA: TGTGCCAGCAGCCCGCCAGACAGGGGGCCGGTGGGCTACACCTTC.

The V gene is TRBV9, the J gene TRBJ1-6, with no clear D. The germline V gene encodes CDR1 SGDLS and CDR2 YYNGEE. V was cut by 3 bases and J by 9 bases, with 13 bases left in between. CDR3 length: 14 amino acids. CDR3 DNA: TGTGCCAGCAGCGAGGGCCTAGGGATTTCACCCCTCCACTTT. It is translated as CASSEGLGISPLHF.

The chain joins TRBV3-1 (or the pseudogene TRBV3-2) to TRBJ2-1; 10 bases line up with TRBD2. Trimming cost V 6 bases and J 8 bases; bases outside gene matches: 7. This CDR3 region has 14 residues. Germline lookup yields CDR1 LGHDT and CDR2 YNNKEL (reference sequence). The CDR3 DNA is TGTGCCAGCAGGGCAAGCGGGAGGGCGGATGAGCAGTTCTTC. Protein: CASRASGRADEQFF.

The chain combines TRBV9 with TRBJ2-3; 9 positions match TRBD2. J was trimmed by 2 bases and V by 3 bases; bases with no gene match: 7. The CDR3 is made up of 16 amino acids. Germline lookup yields CDR1 SGDLS and CDR2 YYNGEE. The CDR3 loop is CASSGSGGRATDTQYF. DNA for the CDR3: TGTGCCAGCAGCGGGAGTGGCGGGAGGGCCACAGATACGCAGTATTTT.

This clone came up once. The CDR3 coding sequence is TGCGCCAGCAGCCAAGGGACTAGCGGTGGAGATCCCGGGGAGCTGTTTTTT. It yields the protein CASSQGTSGGDPGELFF. The J gene is TRBJ2-2, the V gene TRBV4-1, with 10 nucleotides matching TRBD2. The CDR3 length is 17 residues. J gave up 6 bases and V 1 base, and 8 bases lay outside the gene matches. Germline V gene sequence: CDR1 MGHRA, CDR2 YSYEKL.

The CDR3 reads CASSVGGTDYNEQFF. DNA for the CDR3: TGTGCCAGCAGCGTAGGGGGGACAGATTACAATGAGCAGTTCTTC. This chain links TRBV9 with TRBJ2-1, with 7 bases lining up with TRBD1. The length of the CDR3 is 15 residues. Germline V gives CDR1 SGDLS, CDR2 YYNGEE. V was clipped by 0 bases and J by 4 bases; unmatched bases: 4.

The V call is TRBV21-1, the J call TRBJ1-1; the table calls TRBD1, which could not be checked here. TRBV21-1 is classified as a pseudogene. The CDR3 sequence is 16 residues long. In nucleotides, the CDR3 is TGTGCCAGCAGTAGGACAGGGGGCCGGGGGTACACTGAAGCTTTCTTT. The encoded protein is CASSRTGGRGYTEAFF.

The CDR3 sequence is CASSKPGGGNTEAFF. CDR3 bases: TGTGCCAGCAGCAAACCTGGAGGAGGTAACACTGAAGCTTTCTTT. The rearrangement uses TRBV6-4 and TRBJ1-1; D remains unclear. Germline assignment: CDR1 MRHNA and CDR2 SNTAGT. V lost 6 bases to trimming and J lost 2 bases, with 16 bases between them. This CDR3 contains 15 residues.

V and J are TRBV28 and TRBJ1-3; D is unresolved. V lost 6 bases and J 4 bases, leaving 10 bases between the germline ends. The germline V gene has CDR1 MDHEN and CDR2 SYDVKM. This CDR3 contains 13 residues. The CDR3 spells CASRTRQGNTIYF. The CDR3 region has the DNA TGTGCCAGCAGGACCCGGCAAGGAAACACCATATATTTT. Based on the CDR3 plus reference TRBV28 and TRBJ1-3, the full variable domain is DVKVTQSSRYLVKRTGEKVFLECVQDMDHENMFWYRQDPGLGLRLIYFSYDVKMKEKGDIPEGYSVSREKKERFSLILESASTNQTSMYLCASRTRQGNTIYFGEGSWLTVV.

The gene calls are TRBV7-9 and TRBJ2-7; TRBD2 is a possible D gene (6 bases). The CDR3 is 14 amino acids. CDR1 and CDR2 from the germline V gene are SEHNR and FQNEAQ (reference sequence). The ends were cut back, 1 base at V and 0 bases at J, with 7 bases in the middle. The CDR3 nucleotides read TGTGCCAGCAGCTTAGACGGGAGCTCCTACGAGCAGTACTTC. Protein sequence: CASSLDGSSYEQYF.

V usage is TRBV5-1 and J usage is TRBJ2-2, with 7 bases fitting TRBD1. Trimming removed 0 bases from V and 4 bases from J; junction bases left unmatched: 6. The germline V gene has CDR1 SGHRS and CDR2 YFSETQ. The CDR3 is 16 amino acids. In DNA, the CDR3 is TGCGCCAGCAGCTTGGCAGGGGGACAGACCACCGGGGAGCTGTTTTTT. Encoded protein: CASSLAGGQTTGELFF.

The chain couples TRBV3-1 (or the pseudogene TRBV3-2) to TRBJ1-5, with D possibly matching TRBD1 (5 bases). This CDR3 contains 15 residues. V was shortened by 4 bases and J by 0 bases, with 10 bases between the two germline ends. CDR1 is LGHDT and CDR2 is YNNKEL in the germline V gene (reference sequence). CDR3 loop: CASSPTVHSNQPQHF. CDR3 in DNA: TGTGCCAGCAGCCCGACAGTCCATAGCAATCAGCCCCAGCATTTT.

The CDR3 DNA sequence: TGTGCCACCAGTGGGGGGAGCACCGGGGAGCTGTTTTTT. Its protein is CATSGGSTGELFF. The chain couples TRBV24-1 to TRBJ2-2, with D perhaps matching TRBD1 or TRBD2 (5 bases each). The germline gives CDR1 KGHDR, CDR2 SFDVKD. Trimming shortened V by 5 bases and J by 4 bases, and 7 bases separated the two germline ends. The length of the CDR3 is 13 residues.

The chain is built from TRBV6-5 and TRBJ2-5; the match to TRBD1 covers 7 bases. The V gene end was trimmed by 6 bases and the J gene end by 4 bases; junction bases not matched to a gene: 5. This CDR3 has 13 residues. Germline CDR1 MNHEY, CDR2 SVGAGI. The CDR3 sequence: CASRINRGETQYF. Here the CDR3 DNA reads TGTGCCAGCAGAATCAACAGGGGAGAGACCCAGTACTTC.

The V and J genes are TRBV4-2 and TRBJ2-1; D unclear. Between the trimmed V and J ends, which lost 4 bases and 6 bases, there was a span of 19 bases. Germline lookup yields CDR1 LGHNA and CDR2 YNFKEQ. The length of the CDR3 is 16 residues. In DNA form, the CDR3 reads TGTGCCAGCAGCCCTCTAGGAGAACACCCGTCCAATGAGCAGTTCTTC. This gives the protein CASSPLGEHPSNEQFF.

The chain combines TRBV7-9 with TRBJ2-5, with D possibly being TRBD2 (6 bases). This CDR3 spans 17 amino acids. The germline V gene has CDR1 SEHNR and CDR2 FQNEAQ (reference sequence). V lost 0 bases, J lost 4 bases, and 18 bases lay in between. CDR3 coding DNA: TGTGCCAGCAGCTTAGCGGTTAAGGTGGGAGGAAGAGAGACCCAGTACTTC. Protein: CASSLAVKVGGRETQYF.

J is TRBJ2-1 and V is TRBV3-1 (or the pseudogene TRBV3-2); TRBD2 matches 10 bases. Germline V lookup: CDR1 LGHDT, CDR2 YNNKEL (reference sequence). V shed 3 bases and J 3 bases; nucleotides not matched to a gene: 8. This CDR3 has 17 residues. In DNA form, the CDR3 reads TGTGCCAGCAGCCAGCCCTCCATAGCGGGAGGCTACAATGAGCAGTTCTTC. This gives the protein CASSQPSIAGGYNEQFF.

V usage is TRBV18 and J usage is TRBJ2-6; 9 bases map to TRBD1. Per the germline V gene, CDR1 is KGHSH and CDR2 is LQKENI. CDR3 length: 16 amino acids. Losses at the gene ends were 4 bases for V and 0 bases for J; bases not matched to a gene: 1. The chain's CDR3 is CASSRDRASGANVLTF. The CDR3 DNA reads TGTGCCAGCTCACGGGACAGGGCCTCTGGGGCCAACGTCCTGACTTTC.

V gene TRBV3-1 (or the pseudogene TRBV3-2) combines with J gene TRBJ1-1; 7 bases are shared with TRBD1. The CDR3 sequence is 15 residues long. The V gene end was trimmed by 4 bases and the J gene end by 1 base; junction bases not matched to a gene: 6. The germline V gene has CDR1 LGHDT and CDR2 YNNKEL (reference sequence). The CDR3 sequence is CASSLLDRRNTEAFF. CDR3 in DNA: TGTGCCAGCAGCCTTTTGGACAGGAGGAACACTGAAGCTTTCTTT.

The V call is TRBV19, the J call TRBJ1-3; D is unresolved. Germline-derived CDR1 and CDR2 are LNHDA and SQIVND (reference sequence). The CDR3 sequence is 13 residues long. V was shortened by 6 bases and J by 4 bases, with 10 bases between the two germline ends. The CDR3 DNA reads as TGTGCCAGTAGCTACTCAATGGGAAACACCATATATTTT. This codes for CASSYSMGNTIYF. Full variable domain (missing parts from reference TRBV19 and TRBJ1-3): DGGITQSPKYLFRKEGQNVTLSCEQNLNHDAMYWYRQDPGQGLRLIYYSQIVNDFQKGDIAEGYSVSREKKESFPLTVTSAQKNPTAFYLCASSYSMGNTIYFGEGSWLTVV.